These T cell receptor beta chains were read from a single sample in a study of blood T cell repertoires in COVID-19. Repertoires were generated with immunoSEQ multiplex PCR, while TCRdb's copy carries only in-frame clones and drops some. The sample has a few hundred thousand clones, around 89% seen once. Sequenced sample: PBMCs or T cells enriched from blood (not recorded which). All receptors derive from a young woman in a cohort exposed to, infected with or recovered from COVID-19 (not recorded which). CDR3s leave out the opening cysteine and the closing phenylalanine or tryptophan. A D gene is named only where the DNA matches it firmly. Clone size is not always given. Where it is, it says once, few, many or a class for expanded clones.

>TRBD1|TRBV5-1|TRBJ1-2|-
ASSSEETGNYGYT
>-|TRBV6-5|TRBJ1-2|-
ASSHRPSNYGYT
>-|TRBV14|TRBJ1-4|-
ASSPQGEKLF
>TRBD1|TRBV19|TRBJ1-2|-
ASSLGQGELFGGYT
>-|TRBV7-9|TRBJ1-2|-
ASSFSGHSRYGYT
>-|TRBV19|TRBJ2-7|-
ASSIRVEGYEQY
>-|TRBV6-6|TRBJ1-5|many
ASSYSQGGSNQPQH
>TRBD2|TRBV27|TRBJ2-1|-
ASSTLAGGYNEQF
>-|TRBV4-1|TRBJ1-1|-
ASSQGVPGQMNTEAF
>TRBD2|TRBV3-1/TRBV3-2|TRBJ2-1|-
ASSQPGLGLAGSRSYNEQF
>TRBD1|TRBV5-6|TRBJ1-5|-
ASSWGQGLNQPQH
>TRBD1|TRBV30|TRBJ1-2|-
AWPDRAYGYT
>TRBD2|TRBV4-1|TRBJ2-7|few
ASSQLAGRFSYEQY
>-|TRBV19|TRBJ1-1|-
ASSIGVTNTEAF
>-|TRBV19|TRBJ2-1|-
ASSILADSYNEQF
>TRBD1|TRBV28|TRBJ2-7|-
ASTLQGAYEQY
>-|TRBV13|TRBJ1-2|-
ASSSGLGGYGYT
>TRBD1|TRBV7-6|TRBJ2-3|once
ASSSHRGKSDTQY
>-|TRBV27|TRBJ2-3|-
ASSFWRPPRSADTQY